A selection of T cell receptor beta chains follows, all from one sample in a study of identical twins. MiXCR, applied by TCRdb to the 5' RACE reads, yields one record per CDR3 protein. The table lists under 500,000 distinct CDR3 sequences, around an eighth of them singletons. The data also belong to a second study, concerning yellow fever vaccine responses in identical twins.

The sequencing sample was made of CD4+ T cells sorted from blood. These receptors came from a woman aged 18-29 years in good health. Both conserved end residues are part of each CDR3. D genes are given only for firm matches. For some rows the clone size is stated as once, few or many, or as a class when expanded; others skip it.

-	TRBV30	TRBJ2-6	-	TGTGCCTGGAGTACGGGTGGCTCTGGGGCCAACGTCCTGACTTTC	CAWSTGGSGANVLTF
-	TRBV6-5	TRBJ2-3	-	TGTGCCAGCAGTTACTCTGGGGGCAGGGGAATTGGCGATACGCAGTATTTT	CASSYSGGRGIGDTQYF
-	TRBV7-2	TRBJ2-1	few	TGTGCCAGCAGCTTGGGATTCCTTTACAATGAGCAGTTCTTC	CASSLGFLYNEQFF
-	TRBV6-5	TRBJ2-1	few	TGTGCCAGCAGTTACTCTGAGGCTAGCGCAGAGCAGTTCTTC	CASSYSEASAEQFF
-	TRBV7-8	TRBJ1-1	many	TGTGCCAGCAGCTTAGACCGGGCCTTTCGGGACACTGAAGCTTTCTTT	CASSLDRAFRDTEAFF
TRBD2	TRBV6-2/TRBV6-3	TRBJ2-2	-	TGTGCCAGCAGTTATGGGGGGGTTGGCACCGGGGAGCTGTTTTTT	CASSYGGVGTGELFF
TRBD2	TRBV5-1	TRBJ2-1	-	TGCGCCAGCAGCCCGAGCGGGGGGGGACCCTACAATGAGCAGTTCTTC	CASSPSGGGPYNEQFF
-	TRBV3-1	TRBJ1-1	many	TGTGCCAGCAGCCTTGAGGTGGGGGAAGCTTTCTTT	CASSLEVGEAFF
TRBD1	TRBV27	TRBJ2-5	few	TGTGCCAGCAGAAGGACAGGGGGCTTGGAGACCCAGTACTTC	CASRRTGGLETQYF
-	TRBV7-6	TRBJ2-1	-	TGTGCCAGCAGCTTAGTAGCCCGGACCTACAATGAGCAGTTCTTC	CASSLVARTYNEQFF
-	TRBV9	TRBJ2-3	few	TGTGCCAGCAGCGTAGCCCCCCGACCTGGCAATACGCAGTATTTT	CASSVAPRPGNTQYF
TRBD1	TRBV7-2	TRBJ1-1	few	TGTGCCAGCAGCTTAGCGGCAGGGGGCTACACTGAAGCTTTCTTT	CASSLAAGGYTEAFF
-	TRBV18	TRBJ2-2	many	TGTGCCAGCTCACCTCAGCCCGCGGGACTTACTCGCACCGAGGAGCTGTTTTTT	CASSPQPAGLTRTEELFF